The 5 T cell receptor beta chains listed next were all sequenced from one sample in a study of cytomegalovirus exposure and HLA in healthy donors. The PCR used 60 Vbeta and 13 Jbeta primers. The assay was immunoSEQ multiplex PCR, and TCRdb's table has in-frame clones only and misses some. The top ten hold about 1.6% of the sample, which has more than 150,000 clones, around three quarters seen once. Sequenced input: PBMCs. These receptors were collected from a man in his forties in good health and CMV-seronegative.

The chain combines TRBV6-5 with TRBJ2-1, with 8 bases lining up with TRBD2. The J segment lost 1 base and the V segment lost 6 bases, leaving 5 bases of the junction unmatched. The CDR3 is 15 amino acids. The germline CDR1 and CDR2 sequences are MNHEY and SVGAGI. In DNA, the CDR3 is TGTGCCAGCAGACGAGCGGGAGCGTCCTACAATGAGCAGTTCTTC. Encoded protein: CASRRAGASYNEQFF.

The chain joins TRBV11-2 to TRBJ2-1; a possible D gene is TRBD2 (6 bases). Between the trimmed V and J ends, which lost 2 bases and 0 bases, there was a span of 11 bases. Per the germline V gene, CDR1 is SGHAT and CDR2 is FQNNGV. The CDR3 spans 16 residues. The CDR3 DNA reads TGTGCCAGCAGCTTATGGTCGGGGGACTCCTACAATGAGCAGTTCTTC. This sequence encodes CASSLWSGDSYNEQFF.

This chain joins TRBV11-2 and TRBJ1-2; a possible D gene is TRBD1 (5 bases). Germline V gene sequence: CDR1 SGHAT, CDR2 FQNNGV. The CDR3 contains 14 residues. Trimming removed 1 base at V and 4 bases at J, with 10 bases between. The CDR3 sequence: CASSLGSGLYGYTF. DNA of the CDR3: TGTGCCAGCAGCTTAGGTTCAGGGCTCTATGGCTACACCTTC.

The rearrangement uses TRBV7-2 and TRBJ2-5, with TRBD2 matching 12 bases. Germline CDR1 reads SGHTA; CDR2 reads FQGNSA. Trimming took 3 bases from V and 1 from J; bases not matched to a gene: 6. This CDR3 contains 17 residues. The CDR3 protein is CASSLTSGRAFQETQYF. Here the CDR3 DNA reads TGTGCCAGCAGCTTGACTAGCGGGAGAGCCTTCCAAGAGACCCAGTACTTC.

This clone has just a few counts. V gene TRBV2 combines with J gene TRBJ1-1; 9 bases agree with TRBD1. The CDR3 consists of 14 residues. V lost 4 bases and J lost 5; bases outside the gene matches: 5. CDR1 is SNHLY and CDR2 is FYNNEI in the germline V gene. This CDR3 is CASSARTGATEAFF. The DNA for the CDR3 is TGTGCCAGCAGTGCACGGACAGGGGCAACTGAAGCTTTCTTT.